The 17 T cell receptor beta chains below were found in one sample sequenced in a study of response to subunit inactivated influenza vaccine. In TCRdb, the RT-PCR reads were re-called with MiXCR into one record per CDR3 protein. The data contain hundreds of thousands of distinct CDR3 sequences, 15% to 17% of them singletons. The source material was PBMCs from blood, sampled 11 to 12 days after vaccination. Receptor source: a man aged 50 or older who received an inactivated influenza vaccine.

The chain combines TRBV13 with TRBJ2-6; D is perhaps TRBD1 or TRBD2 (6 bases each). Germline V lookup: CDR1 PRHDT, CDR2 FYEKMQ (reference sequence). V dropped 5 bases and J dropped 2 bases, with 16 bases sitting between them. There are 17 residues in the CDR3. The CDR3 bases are TGTGCCAGCAGCCTACTTATCGGGGGCACTGGGGCCAACGTCCTGACTTTC. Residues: CASSLLIGGTGANVLTF.

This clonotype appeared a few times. CDR3 protein: CATSSTGGGQFF. The DNA of the CDR3 is TGTGCCACCAGTTCCACAGGGGGTGGGCAGTTCTTC. This chain connects TRBV24-1 to TRBJ2-1; 8 bases line up with TRBD1. The length of the CDR3 is 12 residues. V trimming: 6 bases; J trimming: 12 bases; junction bases outside the gene matches: 6. Germline V gene lookup returns CDR1 KGHDR and CDR2 SFDVKD.

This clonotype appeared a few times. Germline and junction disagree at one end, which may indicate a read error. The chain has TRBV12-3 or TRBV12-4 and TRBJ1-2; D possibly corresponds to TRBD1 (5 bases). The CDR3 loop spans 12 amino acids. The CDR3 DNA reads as TGTGCCAGCAGCCGACGCGCTCGGGACCCGGCCTTC. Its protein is CASSRRARDPAF.

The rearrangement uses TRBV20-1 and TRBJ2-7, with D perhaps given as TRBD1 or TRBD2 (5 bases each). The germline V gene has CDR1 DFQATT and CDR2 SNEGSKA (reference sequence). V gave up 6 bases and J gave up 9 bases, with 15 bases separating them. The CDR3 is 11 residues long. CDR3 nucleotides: TGCAGTGCGCACCGGGACCCAGTGCAGTACTTC. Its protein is CSAHRDPVQYF.

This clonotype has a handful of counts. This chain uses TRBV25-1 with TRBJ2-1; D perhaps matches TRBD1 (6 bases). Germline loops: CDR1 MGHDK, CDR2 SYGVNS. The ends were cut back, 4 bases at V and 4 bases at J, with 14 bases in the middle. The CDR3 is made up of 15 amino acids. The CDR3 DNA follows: TGTGCCAGCAGTGGTTGGGGGCCCGTGTACAATGAGCAGTTCTTC. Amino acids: CASSGWGPVYNEQFF.

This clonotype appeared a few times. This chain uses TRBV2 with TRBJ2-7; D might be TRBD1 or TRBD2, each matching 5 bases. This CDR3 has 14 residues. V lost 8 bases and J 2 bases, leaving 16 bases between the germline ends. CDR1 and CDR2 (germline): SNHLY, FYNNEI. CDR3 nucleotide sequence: TGTGCCAGCGATTCGGGGCTTCTGGCCTACGAGCAGTACTTC. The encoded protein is CASDSGLLAYEQYF.

This CDR3 reads CSARAEGTRVYTF. CDR3 nucleotides: TGCAGTGCTAGAGCGGAGGGTACAAGAGTCTACACCTTC. The chain has TRBV20-1 and TRBJ1-2; D ambiguous. In germline, CDR1 is DFQATT, CDR2 SNEGSKA (reference sequence). The CDR3 sequence is 13 residues long. V lost 1 base and J lost 10, with 16 bases in between.

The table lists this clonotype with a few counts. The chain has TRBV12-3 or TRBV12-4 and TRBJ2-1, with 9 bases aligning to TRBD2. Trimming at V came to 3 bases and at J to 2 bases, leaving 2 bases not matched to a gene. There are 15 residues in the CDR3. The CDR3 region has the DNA TGTGCCAGCAGTTTTGCGGGGGGGACCTACAATGAGCAGTTCTTC. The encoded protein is CASSFAGGTYNEQFF.

This chain's CDR3 is CASSPRTANIQYF. DNA of the CDR3: TGCGCCAGCAGCCCTAGGACAGCAAACATTCAGTACTTC. V usage is TRBV4-3 and J usage is TRBJ2-4; the D gene is possibly TRBD1 (6 bases). V dropped 4 bases and J dropped 6 bases, with 10 bases sitting between them. Germline V gene sequence: CDR1 LGHNA, CDR2 YSLEER. This CDR3 is built from 13 residues.

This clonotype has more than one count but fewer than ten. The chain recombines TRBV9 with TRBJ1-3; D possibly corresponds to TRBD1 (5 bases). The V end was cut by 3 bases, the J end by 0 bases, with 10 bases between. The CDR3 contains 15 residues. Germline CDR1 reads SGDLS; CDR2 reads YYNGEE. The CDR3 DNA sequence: TGTGCCAGCAGCGCCCCGACAGTCTCTGGAAACACCATATATTTT. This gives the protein CASSAPTVSGNTIYF. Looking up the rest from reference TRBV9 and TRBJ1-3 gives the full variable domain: DSGVTQTPKHLITATGQRVTLRCSPRSGDLSVYWYQQSLDQGLQFLIQYYNGEERAKGNILERFSAQQFPDLHSELNLSSLELGDSALYFCASSAPTVSGNTIYFGEGSWLTVV.

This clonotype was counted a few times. The CDR3 nucleotides read TGCAGCGTTGAAAATAACGGACAGGCTTGGGACGAGCAGTACTTC. This gives the protein CSVENNGQAWDEQYF. This rearrangement joins TRBV29-1 to TRBJ2-7; 7 bases agree with TRBD1. The CDR3 runs 15 residues. The V and J ends lost 2 bases and 5 bases, in that order; junction bases with no gene match: 12. Germline V gene data show CDR1 as SQVTM and CDR2 as ANQGSEA.

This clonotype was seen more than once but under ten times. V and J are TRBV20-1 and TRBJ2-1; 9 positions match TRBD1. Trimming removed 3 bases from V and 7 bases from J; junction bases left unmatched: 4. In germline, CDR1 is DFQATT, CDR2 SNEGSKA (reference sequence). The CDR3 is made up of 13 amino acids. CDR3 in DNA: TGCAGTGCTAGGGGGACAGGGTATAATGAGCAGTTCTTC. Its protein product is CSARGTGYNEQFF.

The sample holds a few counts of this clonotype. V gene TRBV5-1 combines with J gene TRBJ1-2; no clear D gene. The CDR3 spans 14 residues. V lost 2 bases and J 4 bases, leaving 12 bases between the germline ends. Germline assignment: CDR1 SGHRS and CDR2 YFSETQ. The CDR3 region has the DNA TGCGCCAGCAGCTTCGGGGTGGGAATCTATGGCTACACCTTC. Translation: CASSFGVGIYGYTF. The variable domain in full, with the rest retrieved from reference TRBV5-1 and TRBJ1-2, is KAGVTQTPRYLIKTRGQQVTLSCSPISGHRSVSWYQQTPGQGLQFLFEYFSETQRNKGNFPGRFSGRQFSNSRSEMNVSTLELGDSALYLCASSFGVGIYGYTFGSGTRLTVV.

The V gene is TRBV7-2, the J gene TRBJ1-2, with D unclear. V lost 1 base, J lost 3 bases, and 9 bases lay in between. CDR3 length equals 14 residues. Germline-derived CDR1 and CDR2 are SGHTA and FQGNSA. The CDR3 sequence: CASSLETSYYGYTF. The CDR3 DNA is TGTGCCAGCAGCTTAGAGACCTCCTACTATGGCTACACCTTC.

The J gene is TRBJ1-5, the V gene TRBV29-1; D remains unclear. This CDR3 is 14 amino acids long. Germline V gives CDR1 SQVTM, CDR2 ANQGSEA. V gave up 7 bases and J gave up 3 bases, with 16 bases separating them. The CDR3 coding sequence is TGCAGCGGGAAATTGCCCGGCGACAATCAGCCCCAGCATTTT. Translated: CSGKLPGDNQPQHF.

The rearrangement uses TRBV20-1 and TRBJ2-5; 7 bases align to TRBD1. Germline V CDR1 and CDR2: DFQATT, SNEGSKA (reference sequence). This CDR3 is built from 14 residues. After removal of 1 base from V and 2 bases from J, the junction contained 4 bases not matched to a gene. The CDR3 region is CSARATGIQETQYF. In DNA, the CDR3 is TGCAGTGCTAGAGCGACAGGGATACAAGAGACCCAGTACTTC.

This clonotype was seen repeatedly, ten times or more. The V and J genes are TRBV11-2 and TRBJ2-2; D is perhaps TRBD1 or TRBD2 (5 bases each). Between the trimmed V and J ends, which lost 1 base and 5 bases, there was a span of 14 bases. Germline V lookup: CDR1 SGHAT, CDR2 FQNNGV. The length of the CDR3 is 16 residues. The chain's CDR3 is CASSLAGRFLTGELFF. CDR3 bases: TGTGCCAGCAGCTTAGCGGGGCGTTTTCTGACCGGGGAGCTGTTTTTT. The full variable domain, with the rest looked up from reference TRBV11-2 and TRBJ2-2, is EAGVAQSPRYKIIEKRQSVAFWCNPISGHATLYWYQQILGQGPKLLIQFQNNGVVDDSQLPKDRFSAERLKGVDSTLKIQPAKLEDSAVYLCASSLAGRFLTGELFFGEGSRLTVL.